This T cell receptor (beta chain) is from a study of blood T cell repertoires in COVID-19. Study-level background: Spain, Italy and the United States supplied samples that represented acute and convalescent COVID-19. The analysed material was cDNA or gDNA that came from T cells, B-cell-depleted T cells, or PBMCs.

Measured with immunoSEQ multiplex PCR; TCRdb has only the in-frame clones, and not every one. The table records some 330,000 clones, 88% of them present only once. Categorization into cohorts depended on clinical history that participants reported. The study counted Cohort 3 donors as recovered given two negative PCRs, clearance, or symptom resolution. The TCR was taken from a man aged 30 to 39 who had recovered from COVID-19. The sample taken for sequencing was PBMCs or T cells enriched from blood (not recorded which).

CDR3 sequence: CASSVGAPTEMATQYF. CDR3 DNA sequence: TGTGCCAGCAGCGTAGGGGCCCCCACCGAGATGGCAACCCAGTACTTC. The chain joins TRBV9 to TRBJ2-5; D unclear. Trimming took off 0 bases at V and 8 bases at J, with 20 bases between the two ends. The CDR3 extends over 16 amino acids. CDR1 and CDR2 from the germline V gene are SGDLS and YYNGEE.